This T cell receptor (beta chain) appears in the sequencing data of a study of tumor-infiltrating lymphocytes in primary liver carcinoma. Background on the study: Ranging in age from 30 to 69 years, the patients were men and women. Tumors were stage T1-T3 N0M0, roughly 4 to 10 cm across.

Overall study results and limits: Overlap in tumor-adjacent and tumor-blood pairs fell below that of tumor region pairs.

Concerning this clonotype: Its antigen is undetermined.

TCR beta cDNA was made from approximately 500 ng total RNA with a constant-region primer. Three-round nested multiplex PCR performed with slightly modified ARM-PCR produced the TCR beta libraries. Each CDR3 protein is one row after TCRdb ran MiXCR on the multiplex PCR reads. The table lists 35,000 to 40,000 distinct CDR3 sequences, 75% of them singletons, with 35% to 40% in the top ten. Unsorted bulk tissue (about 19-33 mg) underwent RNA and DNA co-extraction. The TCR was taken from a man aged 35 to 55 with primary liver carcinoma and hepatitis B virus infection. Sequenced sample: tumor-adjacent normal liver tissue.

The CDR3 region has the DNA TGTGCCAGCAGCCGAGGGAGAGCTTACAAGCAGTACTTC. Amino acids: CASSRGRAYKQYF. The chain is built from TRBV7-8 and TRBJ2-7, with a weak D call TRBD2 (5 bases). Germline V gives CDR1 SGHVS, CDR2 FQNEAQ. This CDR3 is 13 amino acids long. The V and J ends lost 5 bases and 8 bases respectively, with 16 bases between them.